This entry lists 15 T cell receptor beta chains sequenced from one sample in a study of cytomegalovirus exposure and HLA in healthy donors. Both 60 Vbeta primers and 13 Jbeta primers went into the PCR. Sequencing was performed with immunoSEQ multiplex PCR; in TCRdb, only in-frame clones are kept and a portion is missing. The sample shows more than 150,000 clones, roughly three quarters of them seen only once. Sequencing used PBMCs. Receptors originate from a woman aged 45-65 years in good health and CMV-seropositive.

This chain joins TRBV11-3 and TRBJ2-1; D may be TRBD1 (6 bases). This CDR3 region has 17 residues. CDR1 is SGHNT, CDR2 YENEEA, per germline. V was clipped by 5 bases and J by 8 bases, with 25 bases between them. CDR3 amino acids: CASSDRTGTQGVDEQFF. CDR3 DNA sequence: TGTGCCAGCAGCGACCGCACTGGGACACAGGGTGTGGATGAGCAGTTCTTC.

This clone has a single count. The CDR3 sequence: CASSLRTGASLTYNEQFF. CDR3 sequence (DNA): TGTGCCAGCAGCCTCCGGACAGGGGCCTCTTTAACCTACAATGAGCAGTTCTTC. This chain joins TRBV11-3 and TRBJ2-1; 9 positions match TRBD1. Germline V CDR1 and CDR2: SGHNT, YENEEA. Trimming took 5 bases from V and 2 from J; bases not matched to a gene: 13. The CDR3 has 18 amino acids.

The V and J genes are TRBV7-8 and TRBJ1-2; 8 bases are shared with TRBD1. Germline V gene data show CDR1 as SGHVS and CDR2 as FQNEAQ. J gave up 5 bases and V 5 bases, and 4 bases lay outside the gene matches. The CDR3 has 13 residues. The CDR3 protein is CASSAGGAYGYTF. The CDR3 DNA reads TGTGCCAGCAGCGCAGGGGGCGCTTATGGCTACACCTTC.

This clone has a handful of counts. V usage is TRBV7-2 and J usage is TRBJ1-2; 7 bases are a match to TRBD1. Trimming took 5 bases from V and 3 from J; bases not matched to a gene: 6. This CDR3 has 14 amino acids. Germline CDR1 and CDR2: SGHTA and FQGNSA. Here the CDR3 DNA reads TGTGCCAGCAGCCCAAGACAGGGCGACTATGGCTACACCTTC. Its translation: CASSPRQGDYGYTF.

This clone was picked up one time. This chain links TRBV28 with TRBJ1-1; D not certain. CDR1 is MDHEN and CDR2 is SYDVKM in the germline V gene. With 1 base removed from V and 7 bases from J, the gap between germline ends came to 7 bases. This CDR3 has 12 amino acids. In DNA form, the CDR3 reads TGTGCCAGCAGTTTATACGGTCGTGAAGCTTTCTTT. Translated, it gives CASSLYGREAFF.

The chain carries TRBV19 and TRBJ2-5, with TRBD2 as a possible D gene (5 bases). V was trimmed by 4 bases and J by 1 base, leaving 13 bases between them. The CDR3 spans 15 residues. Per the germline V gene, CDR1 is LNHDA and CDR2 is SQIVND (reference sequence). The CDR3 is CASSKSPGSQETQYF. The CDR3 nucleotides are TGTGCCAGTAGTAAATCCCCGGGGTCCCAAGAGACCCAGTACTTC.

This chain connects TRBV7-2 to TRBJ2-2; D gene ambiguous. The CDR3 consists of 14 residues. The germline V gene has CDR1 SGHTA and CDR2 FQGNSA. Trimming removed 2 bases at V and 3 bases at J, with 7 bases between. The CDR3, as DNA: TGTGCCAGCAGCTTAAACCGGGACACCGGGGAGCTGTTTTTT. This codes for CASSLNRDTGELFF.

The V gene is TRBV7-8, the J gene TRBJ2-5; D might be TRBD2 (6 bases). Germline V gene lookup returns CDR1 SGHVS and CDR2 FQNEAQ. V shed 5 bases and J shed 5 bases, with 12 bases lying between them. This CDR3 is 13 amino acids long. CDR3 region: CASSPGGRETQYF. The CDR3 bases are TGTGCCAGCAGCCCCGGAGGGAGGGAGACCCAGTACTTC.

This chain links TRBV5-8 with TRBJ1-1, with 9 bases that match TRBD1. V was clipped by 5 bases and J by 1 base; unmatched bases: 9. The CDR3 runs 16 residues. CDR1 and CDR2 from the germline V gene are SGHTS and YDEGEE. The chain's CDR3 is CASSWGQGNRNTEAFF. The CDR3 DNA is TGTGCCAGCAGTTGGGGACAGGGTAATAGGAACACTGAAGCTTTCTTT.

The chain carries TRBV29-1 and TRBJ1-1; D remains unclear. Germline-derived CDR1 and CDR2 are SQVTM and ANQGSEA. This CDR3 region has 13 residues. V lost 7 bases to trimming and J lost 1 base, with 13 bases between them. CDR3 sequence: CSGDLAANTEAFF. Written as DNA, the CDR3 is TGCAGCGGAGACCTGGCGGCGAACACTGAAGCTTTCTTT.

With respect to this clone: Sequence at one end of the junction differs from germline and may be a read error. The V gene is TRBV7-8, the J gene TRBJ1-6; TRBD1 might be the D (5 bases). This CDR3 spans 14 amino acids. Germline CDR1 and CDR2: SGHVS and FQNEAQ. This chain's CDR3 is CASGGGTQTRALHF. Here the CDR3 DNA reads TGTGCCAGCGGCGGGGGGACCCAGACGAGGGCCCTTCACTTT.

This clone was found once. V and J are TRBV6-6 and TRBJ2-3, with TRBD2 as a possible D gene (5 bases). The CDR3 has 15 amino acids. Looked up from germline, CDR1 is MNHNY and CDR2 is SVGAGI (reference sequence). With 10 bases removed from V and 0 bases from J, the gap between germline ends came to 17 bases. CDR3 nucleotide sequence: TGTGCCATCCGCCGGGGTGGGTCTAGCACAGATACGCAGTATTTT. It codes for CAIRRGGSSTDTQYF.

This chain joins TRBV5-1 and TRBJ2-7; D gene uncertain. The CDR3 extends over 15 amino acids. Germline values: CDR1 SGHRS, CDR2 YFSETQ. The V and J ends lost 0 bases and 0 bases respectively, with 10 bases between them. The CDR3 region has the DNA TGCGCCAGCAGCTTGGGCGGTTATGCCTCCTACGAGCAGTACTTC. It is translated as CASSLGGYASYEQYF.

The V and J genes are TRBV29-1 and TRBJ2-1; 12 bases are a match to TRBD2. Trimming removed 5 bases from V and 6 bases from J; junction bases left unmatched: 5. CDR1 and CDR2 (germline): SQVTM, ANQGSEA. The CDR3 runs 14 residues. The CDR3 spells CSVRLAGAINEQFF. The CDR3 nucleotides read TGCAGCGTTCGACTAGCGGGGGCCATCAATGAGCAGTTCTTC.

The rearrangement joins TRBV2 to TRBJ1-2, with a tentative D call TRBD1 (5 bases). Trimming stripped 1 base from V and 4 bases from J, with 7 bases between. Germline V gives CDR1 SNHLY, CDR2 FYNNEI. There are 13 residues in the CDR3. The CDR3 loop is CASSEVQGYGYTF. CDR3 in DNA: TGTGCCAGCAGTGAAGTGCAGGGCTATGGCTACACCTTC.